This T cell receptor beta chain was captured by sequencing in a study of blood T cell repertoires in COVID-19. As for the study in general: Both acute and convalescent COVID-19 samples were obtained from the United States, Italy and Spain. The analysed material was cDNA or gDNA that came from T cells, B-cell-depleted T cells, or PBMCs.

Trimming cost V 2 bases and J 2 bases; bases outside gene matches: 2. CDR3 size: 14 residues. In germline, CDR1 is KGHSH, CDR2 LQKENI. Seattle patient enrollment occurred during active infection, with longitudinal follow-up thereafter. Source study methods: Amplification of reference gene primers provided the estimated nucleated cell counts. Repertoires were generated with immunoSEQ multiplex PCR, while TCRdb's copy carries only in-frame clones and drops some. The V and J calls and clone size were taken over from that table, and D and trimming were inferred from the DNA. The sample gives some 68,000 clones, 70% to 90% of which show up once; 3.4% is in the top ten.

The source material was peripheral blood. The TCR was taken from a woman aged 45-59 years with COVID-19, enrolled during active disease. The chain links TRBV18 to TRBJ2-5; 7 bases agree with TRBD1. The CDR3 loop reads CASSPTTGQETQYF. DNA of the CDR3: TGTGCCAGCTCACCAACGACAGGGCAAGAGACCCAGTACTTC.